Listed below are T cell receptor beta chains from one sample, sequenced in a study of radiation and T cells in renal cell carcinoma. Data came from immunoSEQ multiplex PCR; TCRdb stores just in-frame clones and leaves some out. Found here are approximately 100,000 clones, around 88% of them singletons; the top ten hold approximately 8.4%. Sample: blood, taken from a patient whose treatment included radiotherapy and nephrectomy. All receptors come from a man aged 50 to 60 with renal cell carcinoma. Both conserved end residues are part of each CDR3. The order of the fields is J gene, V gene, D gene, clone size, CDR3 DNA, CDR3 protein. The D gene is left open where the match is weak. Clone size, where shown, is once, few, many, or a class for clones that have expanded.

TRBJ2-3,TRBV5-1,TRBD1,NA,TGCGCCAGCAGCCACCAATTGACAGGGTTTTCCGCAGATACGCAGTATTTT,CASSHQLTGFSADTQYF
TRBJ2-7,TRBV7-2,TRBD2,NA,TGTGCCAGCAGCTTGGATCTTGGCGGGGGGGCCCACGAGCAGTACTTC,CASSLDLGGGAHEQYF
TRBJ2-2,TRBV5-1,NA,NA,TGCGCCAGCAGCTTTACGGGTAACACCGGGGAGCTGTTTTTT,CASSFTGNTGELFF
TRBJ2-3,TRBV14,NA,NA,TGTGCCAGCAGCCAAGAGTGGGGGCTACGAGATACGCAGTATTTT,CASSQEWGLRDTQYF
TRBJ1-4,TRBV5-8,TRBD1,NA,TGTGCCAGCAGCTTATTCCCGGGACAGGGGGCGGAACTGTTTTTT,CASSLFPGQGAELFF
TRBJ1-5,TRBV2,NA,NA,TGTGCCAGCAGTGAAGCGGATAGCAATCAGCCCCAGCATTTT,CASSEADSNQPQHF
TRBJ1-1,TRBV6-5,TRBD1,few,TGTGCCAGCAGTCCGACAGGGGTGGGAGCTTTCTTT,CASSPTGVGAFF
TRBJ2-3,TRBV7-2,NA,NA,TGTGCCAGCAGCTCTATACCAGGGGATACGCAGTATTTT,CASSSIPGDTQYF
TRBJ2-1,TRBV7-6,NA,NA,TGTGCCAGCAGCAACGTGGCGCTTGAGCAGTTCTTC,CASSNVALEQFF
TRBJ1-2,TRBV11-1,NA,NA,TGTGCCAGCAGCTTCGGCCAGGGGATTAACTATGGCTACACCTTC,CASSFGQGINYGYTF
TRBJ2-1,TRBV6-5,TRBD2,NA,TGTGCCAGCAGTCAACCACTAGCGGGAATCAATGAGCAGTTCTTC,CASSQPLAGINEQFF
TRBJ2-1,TRBV6-5,TRBD2,NA,TGTGCCAGCCGTGGGACTAGCGGGAGGGTCAATGAGCAGTTCTTC,CASRGTSGRVNEQFF
TRBJ1-2,TRBV28,NA,NA,TGTGCCAGCAGTTTCCCGGACTATGGCTACACCTTC,CASSFPDYGYTF
TRBJ2-3,TRBV30,NA,NA,TGTGCCTGGAGTGCCGGAGGGTACACAGATACGCAGTATTTT,CAWSAGGYTDTQYF
TRBJ1-2,TRBV5-8,NA,NA,TGTGCCAGCAGCTTGAGGGGAGCGGTTAGTGGCTACACCTTC,CASSLRGAVSGYTF
TRBJ2-2,TRBV6-1,TRBD2,NA,TGTGCCAGCAGTGAAAAGGCCCTGGGTCTAGCGGGAGGGAACACCGGGGAGCTGTTTTTT,CASSEKALGLAGGNTGELFF
TRBJ2-5,TRBV5-1,NA,NA,TGCGCCAGCAGCTTGGAAAGGAATCAAGAGACCCAGTACTTC,CASSLERNQETQYF
TRBJ2-1,TRBV19,NA,NA,TGTGCCAGTAGTACAGGGGTAGGTGGCGATGAGCAGTTCTTC,CASSTGVGGDEQFF
TRBJ1-5,TRBV6-6,NA,NA,TGTGCCAGCAGCTGGACCGCTCATCAGCCCCAGCATTTT,CASSWTAHQPQHF
TRBJ1-5,TRBV19,NA,once,TGTGCCAGTAGTATTCAAAAAACAGGCAATCAGCCCCAGCATTTT,CASSIQKTGNQPQHF
TRBJ1-2,TRBV5-1,NA,NA,TGCGCCAGCAGCTTGGGGCAGACAACTAACTATGGCTACACCTTC,CASSLGQTTNYGYTF
TRBJ1-2,TRBV10-3,NA,NA,TGTGCCATCAGTGAGGGCCGCTATGGCTACACCTTC,CAISEGRYGYTF
TRBJ2-2,TRBV28,NA,NA,TGTGCCAGCAGCGGATACTTTGGGGACACCGGGGAGCTGTTTTTT,CASSGYFGDTGELFF
TRBJ2-3,TRBV7-2,NA,NA,TGTGCCAGCAGCCGAGGGGGGGGGTTTTCGGATACGCAGTATTTT,CASSRGGGFSDTQYF
TRBJ1-1,TRBV6-5,TRBD1,NA,TGTGCCAGCAGCTCGACAGGGTCGAACACTGAAGCTTTCTTT,CASSSTGSNTEAFF
TRBJ2-7,TRBV6-5,NA,NA,TGTGCCAGCAGTTATGCCCCCGCGGGGCTCTACGAGCAGTACTTC,CASSYAPAGLYEQYF
TRBJ2-4,TRBV6-1,NA,NA,TGTGCCAGCAGTGAAGTTAGAAGAAACATTCAGTACTTC,CASSEVRRNIQYF
TRBJ2-6,TRBV19,NA,once,TGTGCCAGTAGTAATTGGATTGGCCTCGCTGGGGCCAACGTCCTGACTTTC,CASSNWIGLAGANVLTF
TRBJ1-3,TRBV7-6,NA,NA,TGTGCCAGCAGCCCGAGGGTACTGGGGGGCCTAGGGAACACCATATATTTT,CASSPRVLGGLGNTIYF
TRBJ1-5,TRBV7-2,TRBD1,NA,TGTGCCAGCAGCCAGACAGGGCACCCGTTCGTTAGCAATCAGCCCCAGCATTTT,CASSQTGHPFVSNQPQHF
TRBJ1-3,TRBV28,TRBD1,once,TGTGCCAGCAGTTTCCCTGGGACAGCCGTCGGAAACACCATATATTTT,CASSFPGTAVGNTIYF
TRBJ2-2,TRBV9,TRBD2,NA,TGTGCCAGCAGCCGCAGACTAGCGGGGGAGCTGTTTTTT,CASSRRLAGELFF
TRBJ2-2,TRBV19,TRBD1,NA,TGTGCCACTCAGACAGGGGCCAACACCGGGGAGCTGTTTTTT,CATQTGANTGELFF
TRBJ1-1,TRBV13,TRBD1,medium-sized,TGTGCCAGCAGCTTAGGGGGACAGGGGGTCACTGAAGCTTTCTTT,CASSLGGQGVTEAFF
TRBJ2-3,TRBV6-6,TRBD2,few,TGTGCCAGCAGAACGGGACTAGCGGGGGGGCCAGATACGCAGTATTTT,CASRTGLAGGPDTQYF
TRBJ1-6,TRBV5-1,TRBD1,NA,TGCGCCAGCAGAGCCGGGACAGGGGGTAACTCCTATAATTCACCCCTCCACTTT,CASRAGTGGNSYNSPLHF
TRBJ1-2,TRBV30,NA,NA,TGTGCCTGGAGTGTGGGGGCAGATGGCTACACCTTC,CAWSVGADGYTF
TRBJ2-1,TRBV6-5,TRBD2,NA,TGTGCCAGCAGTTACGCGCTAGCGGGCAGGAATGAGCAGTTCTTC,CASSYALAGRNEQFF